This TCR beta chain was obtained from a study of cytomegalovirus exposure and HLA in healthy donors. Study context: Most genotyped donors, 81% of about 400, had Caucasian-associated genetic ancestry.

Use of 60 Vbeta and 13 Jbeta primers characterized the PCR. Repertoires were generated with immunoSEQ multiplex PCR, while TCRdb's copy carries only in-frame clones and drops some. The table records 60,000 to 100,000 clones, around 78% of them present only once. The study, taken as a whole, reports: It was confirmed in vitro that three of the CMV-associated chains were specific for CMV antigens. Donors belonging to an Asian-associated ancestry cluster reportedly showed fewer N-insertions in productive TCRs than the roughly 670-donor mean, according to what a later analysis found.

Note on this clone: The antigen is undetermined.

The material sequenced was PBMCs. This clonotype was sampled from a man between 35 and 55 years old in good health and CMV-seronegative.

The CDR3 spells CASSQWDRGLDTQYF. The DNA of the CDR3 is TGTGCCAGCAGCCAATGGGACAGGGGGCTGGATACGCAGTATTTT. The rearrangement uses TRBV4-2 and TRBJ2-3; 12 bases map to TRBD1. The CDR3 has 15 residues. Per germline, CDR1 LGHNA and CDR2 YNFKEQ. Losses at the gene ends were 2 bases for V and 6 bases for J; bases not matched to a gene: 3.